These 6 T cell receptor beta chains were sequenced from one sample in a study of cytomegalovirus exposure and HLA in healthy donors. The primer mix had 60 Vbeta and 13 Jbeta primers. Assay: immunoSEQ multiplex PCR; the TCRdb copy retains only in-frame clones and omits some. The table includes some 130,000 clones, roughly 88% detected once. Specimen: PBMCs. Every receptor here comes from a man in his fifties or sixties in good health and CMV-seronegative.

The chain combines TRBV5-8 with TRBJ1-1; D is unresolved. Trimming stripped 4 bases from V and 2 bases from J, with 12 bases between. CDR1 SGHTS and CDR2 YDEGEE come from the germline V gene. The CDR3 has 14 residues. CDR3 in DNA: TGTGCCAGCAGCCTCCGGGTTATAAACACTGAAGCTTTCTTT. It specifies CASSLRVINTEAFF.

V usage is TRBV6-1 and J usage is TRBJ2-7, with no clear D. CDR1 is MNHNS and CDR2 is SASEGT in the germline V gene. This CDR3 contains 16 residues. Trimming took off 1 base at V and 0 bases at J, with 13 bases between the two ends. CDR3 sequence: CASSEVGWYGSYEQYF. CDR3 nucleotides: TGTGCCAGCAGTGAAGTCGGGTGGTACGGCTCCTACGAGCAGTACTTC.

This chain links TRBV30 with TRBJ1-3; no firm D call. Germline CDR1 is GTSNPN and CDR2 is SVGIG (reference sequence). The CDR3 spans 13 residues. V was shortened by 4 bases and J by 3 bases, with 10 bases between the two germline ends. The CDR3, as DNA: TGTGCCTGGACCGTGGCGGTTGGAAACACCATATATTTT. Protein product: CAWTVAVGNTIYF.

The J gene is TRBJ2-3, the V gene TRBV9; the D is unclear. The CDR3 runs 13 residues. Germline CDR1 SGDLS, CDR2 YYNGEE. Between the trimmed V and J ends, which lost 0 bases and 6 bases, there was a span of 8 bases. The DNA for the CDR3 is TGTGCCAGCAGCGTAGGAGTCGCTGATACGCAGTATTTT. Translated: CASSVGVADTQYF.

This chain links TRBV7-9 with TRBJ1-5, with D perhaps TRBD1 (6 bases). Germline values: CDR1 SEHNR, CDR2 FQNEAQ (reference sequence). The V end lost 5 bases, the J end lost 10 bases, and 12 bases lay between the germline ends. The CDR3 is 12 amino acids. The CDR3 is CASSHTGFPQHF. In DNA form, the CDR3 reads TGTGCCAGCAGCCACACAGGGTTTCCCCAGCATTTT. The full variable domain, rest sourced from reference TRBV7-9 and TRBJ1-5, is DTGVSQNPRHKITKRGQNVTFRCDPISEHNRLYWYRQTLGQGPEFLTYFQNEAQLEKSRLLSDRFSAERPKGSFSTLEIQRTEQGDSAMYLCASSHTGFPQHFGDGTRLSIL.

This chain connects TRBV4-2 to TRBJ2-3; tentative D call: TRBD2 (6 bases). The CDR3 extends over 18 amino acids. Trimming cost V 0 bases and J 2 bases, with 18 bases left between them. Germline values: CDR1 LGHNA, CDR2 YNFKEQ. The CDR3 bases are TGTGCCAGCAGCCAAGATTTGAGCGGGTCCTCCTCCACAGATACGCAGTATTTT. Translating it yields CASSQDLSGSSSTDTQYF.